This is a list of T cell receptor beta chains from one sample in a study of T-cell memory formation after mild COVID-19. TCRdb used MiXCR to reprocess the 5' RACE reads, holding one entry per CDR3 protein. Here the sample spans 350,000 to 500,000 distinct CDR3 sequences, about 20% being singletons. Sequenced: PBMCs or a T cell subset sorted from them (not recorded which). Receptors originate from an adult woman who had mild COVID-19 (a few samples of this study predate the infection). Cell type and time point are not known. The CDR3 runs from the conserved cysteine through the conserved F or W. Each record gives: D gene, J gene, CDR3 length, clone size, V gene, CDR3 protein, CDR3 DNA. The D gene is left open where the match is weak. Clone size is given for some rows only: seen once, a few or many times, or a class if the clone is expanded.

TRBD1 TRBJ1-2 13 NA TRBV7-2 CASSMDRDYGYTF TGTGCCAGCAGCATGGACAGGGACTATGGCTACACCTTC
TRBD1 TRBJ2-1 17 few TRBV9 CASSLPQGQGPATEQFF TGTGCCAGCAGCCTACCCCAAGGACAGGGGCCGGCTACGGAGCAGTTCTTC
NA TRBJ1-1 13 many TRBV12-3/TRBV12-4 CASSLSRGTEAFF TGTGCCAGCAGCCTCTCCCGGGGCACTGAAGCTTTCTTT
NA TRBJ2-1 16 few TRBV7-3 CASSLQGAISYNEQFF TGTGCCAGCAGCTTACAAGGTGCGATCTCCTACAATGAGCAGTTCTTC
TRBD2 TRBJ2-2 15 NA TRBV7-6 CASSPLAGPTGELFF TGTGCCAGCAGCCCACTAGCGGGTCCAACCGGGGAGCTGTTTTTT
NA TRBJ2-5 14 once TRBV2 CATSVAGSQETQYF TGTGCCACCTCGGTGGCGGGGTCCCAAGAGACCCAGTACTTC
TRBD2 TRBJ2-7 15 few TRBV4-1 CASSPSGTSQHEQYF TGCGCCAGCAGCCCCTCCGGGACTAGTCAACACGAGCAGTACTTC
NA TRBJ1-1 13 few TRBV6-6 CASSGSRGTEAFF TGTGCCAGCAGTGGGAGTCGAGGGACTGAAGCTTTCTTT
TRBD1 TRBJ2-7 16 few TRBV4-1 CASSPRFGTGVYEQYF TGCGCCAGCAGCCCACGGTTTGGGACAGGGGTCTACGAGCAGTACTTC
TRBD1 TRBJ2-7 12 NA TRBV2 CASRDRIYEQYF TGTGCCAGTAGGGACAGGATCTACGAGCAGTACTTC
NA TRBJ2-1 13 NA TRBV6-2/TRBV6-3 CASSYRLSNEQFF TGTGCCAGCAGTTACCGTTTAAGCAATGAGCAGTTCTTC
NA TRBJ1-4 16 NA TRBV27 CASSLAPPATNEKLFF TGTGCCAGCAGTTTAGCCCCACCTGCAACTAATGAAAAACTGTTTTTT
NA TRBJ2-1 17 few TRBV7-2 CASSPLSPVISYNEQFF TGTGCCAGCAGCCCCCTCTCCCCGGTTATCTCCTACAATGAGCAGTTCTTC
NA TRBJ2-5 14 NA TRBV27 CASSLLGSGETQYF TGTGCCAGCAGTTTATTGGGGTCGGGTGAGACCCAGTACTTC
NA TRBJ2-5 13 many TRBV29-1 CSVGSHEQETQYF TGCAGCGTTGGGTCCCACGAGCAAGAGACCCAGTACTTC
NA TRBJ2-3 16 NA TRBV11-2 CASSLGFGNEYDTQYF TGTGCCAGCAGCTTGGGTTTCGGCAATGAGTATGATACGCAGTATTTT
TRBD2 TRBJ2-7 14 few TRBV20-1 CSARLAGNSYEQYF TGCAGTGCTAGACTAGCGGGCAACTCCTACGAGCAGTACTTC
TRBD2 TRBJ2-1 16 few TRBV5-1 CASSSGLAGGLNEQFF TGCGCCAGCAGCTCGGGACTAGCGGGGGGCTTAAATGAGCAGTTCTTC
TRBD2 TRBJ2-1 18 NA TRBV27 CASSRGLAGGGSYNEQFF TGTGCCAGCAGTAGGGGACTAGCGGGAGGAGGCTCCTACAATGAGCAGTTCTTC
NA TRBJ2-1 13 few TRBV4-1 CASSLQGGREQFF TGCGCCAGCAGCCTACAAGGGGGACGGGAGCAGTTCTTC
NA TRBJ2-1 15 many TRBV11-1 CASSPPGGPYNEQFF TGTGCCAGCAGCCCACCGGGGGGCCCCTACAATGAGCAGTTCTTC
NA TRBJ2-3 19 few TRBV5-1 CASSLGPRDHAPLTDTQYF TGCGCCAGCAGCTTGGGGCCCAGGGATCACGCGCCTCTCACAGATACGCAGTATTTT
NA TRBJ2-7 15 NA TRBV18 CASSPGGRGSYEQYF TGTGCCAGCTCACCGGGGGGAAGAGGGTCCTACGAGCAGTACTTC
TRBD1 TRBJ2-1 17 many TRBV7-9 CASRSRVRDREDNEQFF TGTGCCAGCAGATCCCGGGTCAGGGACAGGGAAGACAATGAGCAGTTCTTC
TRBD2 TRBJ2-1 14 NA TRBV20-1 CSANSGASYNEQFF TGCAGTGCTAATAGCGGGGCTTCCTACAATGAGCAGTTCTTC
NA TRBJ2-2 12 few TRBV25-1 CASSESRGWLFF TGTGCCAGCAGTGAGTCCCGGGGGTGGCTGTTTTTT
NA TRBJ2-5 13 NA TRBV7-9 CASSLITLETQYF TGTGCCAGCAGCTTAATCACCTTAGAGACCCAGTACTTC
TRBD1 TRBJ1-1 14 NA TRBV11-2 CASTPDRADTEAFF TGTGCCAGCACTCCAGACAGGGCGGACACTGAAGCTTTCTTT
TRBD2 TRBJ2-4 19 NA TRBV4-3 CASSQDLPRGRAAKNIQYF TGCGCCAGCAGCCAAGATCTCCCCCGAGGGAGGGCGGCCAAAAACATTCAGTACTTC
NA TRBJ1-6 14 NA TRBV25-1 CASSDSSYNSPLHF TGTGCCAGCAGTGATAGCTCCTATAATTCACCCCTCCACTTT
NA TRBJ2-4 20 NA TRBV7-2 CASSLEARENWGLAKNIQYF TGTGCCAGCAGCTTAGAAGCGCGGGAGAATTGGGGGCTAGCCAAAAACATTCAGTACTTC
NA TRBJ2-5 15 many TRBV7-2 CASSLDGASPETQYF TGTGCCAGCAGCTTAGATGGGGCTAGTCCAGAGACCCAGTACTTC
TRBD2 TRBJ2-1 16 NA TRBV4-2 CASSQDITSGANEQFF TGTGCCAGCAGCCAAGATATAACTAGCGGGGCCAATGAGCAGTTCTTC
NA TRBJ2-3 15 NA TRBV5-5 CASSPGGVRTDTQYF TGTGCCAGCAGCCCCGGTGGAGTACGCACAGATACGCAGTATTTT